The 29 T cell receptor beta chains below come from one sample, sequenced in a study of cytomegalovirus exposure and HLA in healthy donors. Amplification used 60 Vbeta primers and 13 Jbeta primers. Generated by immunoSEQ multiplex PCR, the TCRdb table keeps only in-frame clones and is missing some. The table for this sample gives about 75,000 clones. Sequencing was done on a sample of PBMCs. The receptors shown here come from a man between 18 and 29 years old in good health and CMV-seropositive.

The chain uses TRBV10-3 and TRBJ1-1, with a tentative D call TRBD1 (6 bases). The CDR3 is 14 amino acids. V was cut by 5 bases and J by 5 bases, with 15 bases left in between. Germline V gene sequence: CDR1 ENHRY, CDR2 SYGVKD. The CDR3 is CAISRDTGRTEAFF. CDR3 bases: TGTGCCATCAGTCGGGACACGGGGCGAACTGAAGCTTTCTTT.

The rearrangement joins TRBV28 to TRBJ2-7; weak D call: TRBD2 (6 bases). CDR1 and CDR2 (germline): MDHEN, SYDVKM. Trimming removed 6 bases from V and 4 bases from J, with 34 bases in between. The CDR3 has 20 residues. The CDR3 spells CASSLAGGTIRLGWGYEQYF. CDR3 coding DNA: TGTGCCAGCAGCCTTGCTGGCGGGACGATCCGTCTGGGATGGGGATACGAGCAGTACTTC. Variable domain in full (rest from reference TRBV28 and TRBJ2-7): DVKVTQSSRYLVKRTGEKVFLECVQDMDHENMFWYRQDPGLGLRLIYFSYDVKMKEKGDIPEGYSVSREKKERFSLILESASTNQTSMYLCASSLAGGTIRLGWGYEQYFGPGTRLTVT.

This rearrangement joins TRBV5-1 to TRBJ2-3; TRBD2 might be the D (6 bases). Germline CDR1 reads SGHRS; CDR2 reads YFSETQ. This CDR3 is 14 amino acids long. V was pared by 2 bases and J by 3 bases, with 10 bases between. The CDR3 reads CASSFTGETDTQYF. The CDR3 DNA reads as TGCGCCAGCAGCTTCACGGGAGAGACAGATACGCAGTATTTT.

The V and J genes are TRBV18 and TRBJ1-1, with D possibly matching TRBD1 (6 bases). Germline assignment: CDR1 KGHSH and CDR2 LQKENI. The CDR3 contains 14 residues. V was pared by 6 bases and J by 1 base, with 12 bases between. The DNA for the CDR3 is TGTGCCAGCTCGCCGGGGACACCGAACACTGAAGCTTTCTTT. As protein: CASSPGTPNTEAFF.

The chain joins TRBV19 to TRBJ2-4; D perhaps matches TRBD1 (5 bases). V was pared by 7 bases and J by 12 bases, with 16 bases between. Germline CDR1 reads LNHDA; CDR2 reads SQIVND (reference sequence). This CDR3 has 12 residues. CDR3 region: CASMGPGWRQYF. The CDR3 nucleotides read TGTGCCAGTATGGGGCCAGGGTGGCGTCAGTACTTC.

Regarding this clone: Other DNA sequences within the sample encode an identical CDR3. The genes are TRBV30 and TRBJ2-7; a weak D match, TRBD1 (5 bases). V shed 2 bases and J shed 2 bases, with 10 bases lying between them. Germline assignment: CDR1 GTSNPN and CDR2 SVGIG (reference sequence). This CDR3 is 13 amino acids long. CDR3 in amino acids: CAWSPGHTYEQYF. In DNA form, the CDR3 reads TGTGCCTGGAGTCCTGGACATACCTACGAGCAGTACTTC.

The chain has TRBV14 and TRBJ2-7; D gene ambiguous. Trimming stripped 0 bases from V and 5 bases from J, with 20 bases between. The CDR3 loop spans 17 amino acids. From germline, CDR1 is SGHDN and CDR2 FVKESK. This CDR3 reads CASSQETMPGTPHEQYF. In nucleotides, the CDR3 is TGTGCCAGCAGCCAAGAAACGATGCCAGGTACCCCCCACGAGCAGTACTTC.

V and J are TRBV19 and TRBJ2-2, with TRBD2 matching over 11 bases. V was clipped by 6 bases and J by 1 base; unmatched bases: 4. Looked up from germline, CDR1 is LNHDA and CDR2 is SQIVND (reference sequence). The CDR3 has 16 amino acids. CDR3 coding DNA: TGTGCCAGTAGAACTAGCGGGAGCTGGAACACCGGGGAGCTGTTTTTT. Translation: CASRTSGSWNTGELFF. Looking up the rest from reference TRBV19 and TRBJ2-2 gives the full variable domain: DGGITQSPKYLFRKEGQNVTLSCEQNLNHDAMYWYRQDPGQGLRLIYYSQIVNDFQKGDIAEGYSVSREKKESFPLTVTSAQKNPTAFYLCASRTSGSWNTGELFFGEGSRLTVL.

This rearrangement joins TRBV29-1 to TRBJ2-7, with 9 bases identical to TRBD1. The CDR3 has 12 amino acids. CDR1 is SQVTM and CDR2 is ANQGSEA in the germline V gene. V dropped 7 bases and J dropped 3; count of bases not matched to a gene: 4. CDR3 DNA: TGCAGCGCCGGGACAGGGATCTACGAGCAGTACTTC. This gives the protein CSAGTGIYEQYF.

The chain uses TRBV28 and TRBJ2-7; TRBD1 agrees at 10 bases. The J segment lost 2 bases and the V segment lost 5 bases, leaving 3 bases of the junction unmatched. CDR3 length: 14 amino acids. CDR1 and CDR2 (germline): MDHEN, SYDVKM. DNA for the CDR3: TGTGCCAGCAGTCAGACAGGGGGCCCCTACGAGCAGTACTTC. As protein: CASSQTGGPYEQYF.

The rearrangement joins TRBV18 to TRBJ1-1, with 7 bases identical to TRBD1. V dropped 1 base and J dropped 7; count of bases not matched to a gene: 6. The CDR3 spans 14 residues. The germline V gene encodes CDR1 KGHSH and CDR2 LQKENI. CDR3 residues: CASSPQERGLEAFF. The CDR3, as DNA: TGTGCCAGCTCACCACAGGAAAGGGGGCTTGAAGCTTTCTTT.

V gene TRBV6-1 combines with J gene TRBJ1-1; maybe TRBD1 (5 bases). Germline V gene sequence: CDR1 MNHNS, CDR2 SASEGT. The germline V and J ends were trimmed by 3 bases and 1 base, with 12 bases remaining between them. This CDR3 region has 15 residues. In DNA form, the CDR3 reads TGTGCCAGCAGTGAGCCTTATAGGGGGAACACTGAAGCTTTCTTT. Protein: CASSEPYRGNTEAFF.

The chain is built from TRBV11-2 and TRBJ2-7; D uncertain. Between the trimmed V and J ends, which lost 1 base and 3 bases, there was a span of 10 bases. The germline CDR1 and CDR2 sequences are SGHAT and FQNNGV. CDR3 length equals 14 residues. DNA of the CDR3: TGTGCCAGCAGCTTAGCTACCTTGTACTACGAGCAGTACTTC. As protein: CASSLATLYYEQYF.

CDR3 DNA: TGTGCCAGCAGCTTGTCCGCGGGGGGCGATGAAAAACTGTTTTTT. It encodes CASSLSAGGDEKLFF. V and J are TRBV5-6 and TRBJ1-4, with D possibly being TRBD1 (6 bases). The CDR3 contains 15 residues. The V gene's germline CDR1 is SGHDT and CDR2 YYEEEE. Between the trimmed V and J ends, which lost 1 base and 6 bases, there was a span of 13 bases.

J is TRBJ1-6 and V is TRBV7-9, with 7 positions matching TRBD1. V shed 5 bases and J 9 bases; nucleotides not matched to a gene: 10. Germline V gene sequence: CDR1 SEHNR, CDR2 FQNEAQ (reference sequence). The CDR3 is 15 residues long. CDR3 region: CASSHNQGDGSPLHF. CDR3 DNA: TGTGCCAGCAGCCACAACCAGGGGGATGGTTCACCCCTCCACTTT.

The chain has TRBV29-1 and TRBJ1-1; D may be TRBD1 (6 bases). Germline assignment: CDR1 SQVTM and CDR2 ANQGSEA. The CDR3 loop spans 14 amino acids. V dropped 4 bases and J dropped 3 bases, with 15 bases sitting between them. The CDR3 loop is CSVGQAPGDTEAFF. Here the CDR3 DNA reads TGCAGCGTTGGACAGGCTCCCGGAGACACTGAAGCTTTCTTT.

The chain uses TRBV6-6 and TRBJ1-5; D may be TRBD1 (6 bases). This CDR3 has 13 amino acids. The germline V gene has CDR1 MNHNY and CDR2 SVGAGI (reference sequence). Trimming removed 9 bases from V and 7 bases from J, with 16 bases in between. CDR3 sequence: CARRTETAQPQHF. CDR3 bases: TGTGCCAGAAGGACAGAAACGGCCCAGCCCCAGCATTTT.

The chain joins TRBV13 to TRBJ2-1; 15 bases are shared with TRBD2. The germline V gene encodes CDR1 PRHDT and CDR2 FYEKMQ (reference sequence). Unmatched junction bases numbered 10, after V lost 5 bases and J lost 5 bases. The CDR3 loop spans 18 amino acids. CDR3 in DNA: TGTGCCAGCAGCCGAGGGGGGACTAGCGGGAGGTACGACAATGAGCAGTTCTTC. This codes for CASSRGGTSGRYDNEQFF.

With respect to this clone: Within the sample, other DNA sequences also encode this same CDR3. The chain has TRBV4-1 and TRBJ1-2; 9 bases match TRBD1. V was pared by 8 bases and J by 2 bases, with 9 bases of the junction left unmatched. Per the germline V gene, CDR1 is MGHRA and CDR2 is YSYEKL. The CDR3 length is 15 residues. CDR3 in DNA: TGCGCCAGCCAGTGGGGGACAGGGACGAACTATGGCTACACCTTC. As protein: CASQWGTGTNYGYTF.

The chain has TRBV6-6 and TRBJ1-1, with D possibly being TRBD1 (6 bases). This CDR3 has 13 amino acids. The V end was cut by 6 bases, the J end by 8 bases, with 16 bases between. Germline CDR1 reads MNHNY; CDR2 reads SVGAGI (reference sequence). The CDR3 nucleotides are TGTGCCAGCAGACCGGACATGGACAGAGAAGCTTTCTTT. Protein sequence: CASRPDMDREAFF.

This chain uses TRBV28 with TRBJ1-1, with D possibly TRBD1 on 5 matching bases. V was clipped by 1 base and J by 3 bases, with 12 bases between them. Germline V gene sequence: CDR1 MDHEN, CDR2 SYDVKM. The CDR3 has 15 residues. DNA of the CDR3: TGTGCCAGCAGTTTATTCCAGGGAGGGGACACTGAAGCTTTCTTT. Its protein product is CASSLFQGGDTEAFF. The entire variable domain, with the rest obtained from reference TRBV28 and TRBJ1-1, is as follows: DVKVTQSSRYLVKRTGEKVFLECVQDMDHENMFWYRQDPGLGLRLIYFSYDVKMKEKGDIPEGYSVSREKKERFSLILESASTNQTSMYLCASSLFQGGDTEAFFGQGTRLTVV.

The chain joins TRBV19 to TRBJ2-1, with D perhaps TRBD1 (6 bases). Trimming removed 3 bases from V and 14 bases from J, with 17 bases in between. Germline CDR1 and CDR2: LNHDA and SQIVND (reference sequence). This CDR3 region has 13 residues. The CDR3 DNA follows: TGTGCCAGTAGTATTCAGATTTGGACAGTCAAGTTCTTC. Protein sequence: CASSIQIWTVKFF.

The chain couples TRBV2 to TRBJ2-2, with 15 bases matching TRBD2. The trim removed 2 bases at V and 5 bases at J, leaving 9 bases unmatched. CDR3 size: 19 residues. Germline V CDR1 and CDR2: SNHLY, FYNNEI. The CDR3 DNA sequence: TGTGCCAGCAGTGAAAGGCGGACTAGCGGGGGGGCAGGTACCGGGGAGCTGTTTTTT. This gives the protein CASSERRTSGGAGTGELFF.

The V and J genes are TRBV19 and TRBJ2-7; D may be TRBD1 (6 bases). The V and J ends lost 2 bases and 4 bases respectively, with 15 bases between them. Germline CDR1 is LNHDA and CDR2 is SQIVND (reference sequence). This CDR3 comprises 15 residues. CDR3 residues: CASSIRNRDLYEQYF. The CDR3 bases are TGTGCCAGTAGTATACGAAACAGGGATTTATACGAGCAGTACTTC.

The chain uses TRBV2 and TRBJ2-4, with TRBD1 identical over 7 bases. Germline assignment: CDR1 SNHLY and CDR2 FYNNEI. Unmatched junction bases numbered 8, after V lost 6 bases and J lost 0 bases. The CDR3 runs to 16 residues. In DNA, the CDR3 is TGTGCCAGCAGCATGACAGGGTCACTAGCCAAAAACATTCAGTACTTC. This codes for CASSMTGSLAKNIQYF.

The V gene is TRBV6-5, the J gene TRBJ2-2; 7 nucleotides agree with TRBD1. Germline CDR1 MNHEY, CDR2 SVGAGI. The V segment lost 5 bases and the J segment 5 bases; nucleotides outside the gene matches: 5. This CDR3 is built from 14 residues. The CDR3 DNA follows: TGTGCCAGCAGTGGCTACAGGGGTACCGGGGAGCTGTTTTTT. Translating it yields CASSGYRGTGELFF.

For the CDR3, the DNA is TGCGCCAGCAGCTTGGCTCCCGGTAACAATGAGCAGTTCTTC. This encodes CASSLAPGNNEQFF. V is TRBV5-1 and J is TRBJ2-1, with D uncertain. V gave up 0 bases and J gave up 5 bases, with 9 bases separating them. Germline V gives CDR1 SGHRS, CDR2 YFSETQ. The CDR3 spans 14 residues.

For this clone: The germline gene is not matched at one end of the junction; a read error may be the cause. CDR3 loop: CASSENGHPEALF. The CDR3 DNA reads TGTGCCAGCAGTGAAAACGGACACCCTGAGGCCCTCTTT. The chain has TRBV2 and TRBJ1-1; TRBD1 might be the D (5 bases). Germline loops: CDR1 SNHLY, CDR2 FYNNEI. The CDR3 runs to 13 residues.

The J gene is TRBJ1-1, the V gene TRBV19, with D perhaps matching TRBD1 (6 bases). The CDR3 contains 13 residues. Germline V gene data show CDR1 as LNHDA and CDR2 as SQIVND (reference sequence). V lost 3 bases and J 8 bases, leaving 13 bases between the germline ends. The CDR3 nucleotides are TGTGCCAGTAGTATCCAGCAGGGACAAGAAGCTTTCTTT. It specifies CASSIQQGQEAFF.